This T cell receptor beta chain was documented in a study of cytomegalovirus exposure and HLA in healthy donors. Turning to the study itself: There were 75 million to 95 million unique TCRs (from HLA-typed donors) in an early data release.

Remarks on this clone: What it binds is unknown.

The germline CDR1 and CDR2 sequences are MNHEY and SMNVEV (reference sequence). V shed 1 base and J shed 0 bases, with 12 bases lying between them. CDR3 length: 16 residues. The PCR employed 60 Vbeta primers together with 13 Jbeta primers. The data were produced by immunoSEQ multiplex PCR, yet TCRdb's version contains in-frame clones alone and is incomplete. The sample records roughly 100,000 clones, 77% being singletons. All donors participated as healthy donors of bone marrow. Study conclusions and caveats: It has been reported that TCR beta sequences accurately predicted the HLA-A and HLA-B alleles of most subjects. The study listed some 160 cytomegalovirus-associated TCR beta chains.

The TCR comes from a male donor in good health and CMV-seropositive. Specimen: PBMCs. V and J are TRBV27 and TRBJ1-2; D gene uncertain. CDR3 DNA sequence: TGTGCCAGCAGTTTATACGGAAGACTTCCTAACTATGGCTACACCTTC. It yields the protein CASSLYGRLPNYGYTF.